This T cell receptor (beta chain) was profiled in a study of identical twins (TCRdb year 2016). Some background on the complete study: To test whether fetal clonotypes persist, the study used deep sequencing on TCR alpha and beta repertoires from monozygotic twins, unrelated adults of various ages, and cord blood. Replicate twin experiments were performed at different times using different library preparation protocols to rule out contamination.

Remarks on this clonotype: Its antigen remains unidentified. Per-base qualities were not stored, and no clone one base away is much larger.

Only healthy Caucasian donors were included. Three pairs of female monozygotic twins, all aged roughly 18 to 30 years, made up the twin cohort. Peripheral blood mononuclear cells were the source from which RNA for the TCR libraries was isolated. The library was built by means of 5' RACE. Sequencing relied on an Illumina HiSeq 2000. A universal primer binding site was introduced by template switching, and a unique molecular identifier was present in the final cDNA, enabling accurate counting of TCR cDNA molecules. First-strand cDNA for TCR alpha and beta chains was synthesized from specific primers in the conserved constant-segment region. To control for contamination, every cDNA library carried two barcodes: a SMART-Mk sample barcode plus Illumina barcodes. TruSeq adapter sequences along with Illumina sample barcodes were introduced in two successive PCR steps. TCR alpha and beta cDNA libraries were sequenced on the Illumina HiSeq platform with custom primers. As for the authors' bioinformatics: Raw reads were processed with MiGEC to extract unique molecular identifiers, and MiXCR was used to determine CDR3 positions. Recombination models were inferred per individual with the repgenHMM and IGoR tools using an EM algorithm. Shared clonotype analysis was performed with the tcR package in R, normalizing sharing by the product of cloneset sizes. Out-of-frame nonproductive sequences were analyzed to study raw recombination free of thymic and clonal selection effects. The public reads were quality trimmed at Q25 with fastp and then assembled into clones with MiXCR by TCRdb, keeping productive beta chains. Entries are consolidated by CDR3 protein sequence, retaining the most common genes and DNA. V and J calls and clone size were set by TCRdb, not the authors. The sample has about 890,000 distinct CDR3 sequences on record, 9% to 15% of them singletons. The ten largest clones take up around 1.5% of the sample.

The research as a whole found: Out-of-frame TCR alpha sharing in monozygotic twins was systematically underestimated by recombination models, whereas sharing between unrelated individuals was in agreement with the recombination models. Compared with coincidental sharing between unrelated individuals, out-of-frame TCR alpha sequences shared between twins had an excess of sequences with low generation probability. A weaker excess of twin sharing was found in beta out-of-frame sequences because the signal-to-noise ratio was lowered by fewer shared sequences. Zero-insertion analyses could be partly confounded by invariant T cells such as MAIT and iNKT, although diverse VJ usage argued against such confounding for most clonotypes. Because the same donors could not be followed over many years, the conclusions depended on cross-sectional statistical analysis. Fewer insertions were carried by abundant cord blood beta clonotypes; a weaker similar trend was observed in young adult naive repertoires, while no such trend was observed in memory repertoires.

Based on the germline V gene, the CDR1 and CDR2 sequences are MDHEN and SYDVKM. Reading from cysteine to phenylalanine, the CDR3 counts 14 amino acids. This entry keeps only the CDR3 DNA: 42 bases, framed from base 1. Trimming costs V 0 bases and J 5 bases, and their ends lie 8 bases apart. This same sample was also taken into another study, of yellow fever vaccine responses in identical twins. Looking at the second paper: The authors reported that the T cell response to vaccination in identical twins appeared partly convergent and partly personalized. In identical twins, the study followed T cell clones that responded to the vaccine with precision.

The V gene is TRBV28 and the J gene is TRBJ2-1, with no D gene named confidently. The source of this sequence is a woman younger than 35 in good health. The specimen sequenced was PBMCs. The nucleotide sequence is TGTGCCAGCAGTTTATGGGGTCAAGACAATGAGCAGTTCTTC. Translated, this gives CASSLWGQDNEQFF. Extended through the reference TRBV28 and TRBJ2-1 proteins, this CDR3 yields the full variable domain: DVKVTQSSRYLVKRTGEKVFLECVQDMDHENMFWYRQDPGLGLRLIYFSYDVKMKEKGDIPEGYSVSREKKERFSLILESASTNQTSMYLCASSLWGQDNEQFFGPGTRLTVL.